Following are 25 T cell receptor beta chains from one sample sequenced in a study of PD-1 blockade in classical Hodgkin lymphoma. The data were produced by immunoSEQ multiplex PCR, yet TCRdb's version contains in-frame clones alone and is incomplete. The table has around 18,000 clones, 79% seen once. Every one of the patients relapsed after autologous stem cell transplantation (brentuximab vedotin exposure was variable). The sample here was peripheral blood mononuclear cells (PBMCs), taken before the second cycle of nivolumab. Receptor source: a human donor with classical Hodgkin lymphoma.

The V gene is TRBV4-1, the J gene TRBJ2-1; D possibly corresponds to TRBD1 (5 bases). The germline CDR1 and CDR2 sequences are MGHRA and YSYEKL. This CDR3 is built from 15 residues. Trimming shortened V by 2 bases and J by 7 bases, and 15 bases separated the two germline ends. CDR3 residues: CASSQLQGFDNEQFF. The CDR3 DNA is TGCGCCAGCAGCCAATTGCAGGGATTTGATAATGAGCAGTTCTTC.

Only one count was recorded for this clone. The CDR3 coding sequence is TGTGCCATCAGTGAGTCAAGAGGCCACGAGCAGTACTTC. It yields the protein CAISESRGHEQYF. The genes are TRBV10-3 and TRBJ2-7; D ambiguous. Germline loops: CDR1 ENHRY, CDR2 SYGVKD. The CDR3 sequence is 13 residues long. V was shortened by 0 bases and J by 5 bases, with 8 bases between the two germline ends.

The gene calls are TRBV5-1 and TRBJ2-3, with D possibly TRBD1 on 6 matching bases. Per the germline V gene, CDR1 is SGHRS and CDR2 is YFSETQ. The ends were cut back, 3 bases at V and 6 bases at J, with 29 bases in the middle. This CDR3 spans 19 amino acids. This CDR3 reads CASSWGQGVVGSNSDTQYF. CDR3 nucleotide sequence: TGCGCCAGCAGCTGGGGACAAGGGGTCGTGGGGTCAAATTCGGATACGCAGTATTTT. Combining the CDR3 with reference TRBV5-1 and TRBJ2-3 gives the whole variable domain KAGVTQTPRYLIKTRGQQVTLSCSPISGHRSVSWYQQTPGQGLQFLFEYFSETQRNKGNFPGRFSGRQFSNSRSEMNVSTLELGDSALYLCASSWGQGVVGSNSDTQYFGPGTRLTVL.

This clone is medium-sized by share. The CDR3 DNA follows: TGTGCCAGCGCGATAGGGGGGGATAATGAAAAACTGTTTTTT. Translated: CASAIGGDNEKLFF. The gene calls are TRBV5-5 and TRBJ1-4; the D gene is possibly TRBD1 (6 bases). The CDR3 extends over 14 amino acids. Germline V gene lookup returns CDR1 SGHKS and CDR2 YYEKEE (reference sequence). Between the trimmed V and J ends, which lost 7 bases and 4 bases, there was a span of 14 bases.

CDR3 residues: CASSTPTGAYGYTF. CDR3 DNA: TGTGCCAGTAGTACTCCGACAGGGGCCTATGGCTACACCTTC. This chain links TRBV19 with TRBJ1-2; TRBD1 aligns across 8 bases. Germline V gives CDR1 LNHDA, CDR2 SQIVND (reference sequence). Trimming took 4 bases from V and 4 from J; bases not matched to a gene: 5. CDR3 length: 14 residues. Drawing the rest from reference TRBV19 and TRBJ1-2, the complete variable domain is DGGITQSPKYLFRKEGQNVTLSCEQNLNHDAMYWYRQDPGQGLRLIYYSQIVNDFQKGDIAEGYSVSREKKESFPLTVTSAQKNPTAFYLCASSTPTGAYGYTFGSGTRLTVV.

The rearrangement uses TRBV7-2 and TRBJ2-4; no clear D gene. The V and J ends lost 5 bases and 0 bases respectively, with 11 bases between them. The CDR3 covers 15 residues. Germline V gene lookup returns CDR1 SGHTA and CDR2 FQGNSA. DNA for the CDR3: TGTGCCAGCAGCCGCCCAACTTTAGCCAAAAACATTCAGTACTTC. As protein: CASSRPTLAKNIQYF.

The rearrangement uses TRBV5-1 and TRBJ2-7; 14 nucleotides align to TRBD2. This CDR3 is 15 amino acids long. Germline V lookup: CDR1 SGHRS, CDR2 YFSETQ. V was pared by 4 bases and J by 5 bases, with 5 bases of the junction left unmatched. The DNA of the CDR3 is TGCGCCAGCAGCGCGGGACTAGCGGGAGAAAACGAGCAGTACTTC. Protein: CASSAGLAGENEQYF.

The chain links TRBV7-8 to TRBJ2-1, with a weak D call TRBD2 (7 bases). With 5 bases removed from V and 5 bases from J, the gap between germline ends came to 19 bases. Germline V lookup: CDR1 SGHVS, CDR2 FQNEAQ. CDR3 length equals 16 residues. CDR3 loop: CASSPLDGGANNEQFF. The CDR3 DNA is TGTGCCAGCAGCCCCCTAGATGGGGGGGCCAACAATGAGCAGTTCTTC. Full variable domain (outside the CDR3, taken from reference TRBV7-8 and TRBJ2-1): GAGVSQSPRYKVAKRGQDVALRCDPISGHVSLFWYQQALGQGPEFLTYFQNEAQLDKSGLPSDRFFAERPEGSVSTLKIQRTQQEDSAVYLCASSPLDGGANNEQFFGPGTRLTVL.

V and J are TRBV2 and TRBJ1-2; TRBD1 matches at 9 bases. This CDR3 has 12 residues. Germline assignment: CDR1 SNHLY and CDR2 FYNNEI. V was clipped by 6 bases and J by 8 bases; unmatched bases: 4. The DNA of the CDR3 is TGTGCCAGCAGGGGACAGGGTAGCGGCTACACCTTC. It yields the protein CASRGQGSGYTF.

CDR3: CASSEEGYTEAFF. CDR3 DNA sequence: TGCGCCAGCAGTGAAGAGGGTTACACTGAAGCTTTCTTT. This chain links TRBV10-2 with TRBJ1-1, with no clear D. The CDR3 is 13 residues long. Germline V CDR1 and CDR2: WSHSY, SAAADI. Trimming shortened V by 3 bases and J by 3 bases, and 8 bases separated the two germline ends.

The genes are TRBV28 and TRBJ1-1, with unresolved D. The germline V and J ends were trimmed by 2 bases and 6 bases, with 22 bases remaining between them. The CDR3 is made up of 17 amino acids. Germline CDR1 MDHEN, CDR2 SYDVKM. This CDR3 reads CASSLLIGISHSAEAFF. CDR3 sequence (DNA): TGTGCCAGCAGTTTACTGATCGGCATCTCTCATAGTGCTGAAGCTTTCTTT.

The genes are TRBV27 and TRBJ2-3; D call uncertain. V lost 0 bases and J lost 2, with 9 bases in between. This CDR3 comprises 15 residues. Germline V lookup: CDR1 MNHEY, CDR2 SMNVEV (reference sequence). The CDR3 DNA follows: TGTGCCAGCAGTTTATCGGCCTTACCCACAGATACGCAGTATTTT. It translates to CASSLSALPTDTQYF.

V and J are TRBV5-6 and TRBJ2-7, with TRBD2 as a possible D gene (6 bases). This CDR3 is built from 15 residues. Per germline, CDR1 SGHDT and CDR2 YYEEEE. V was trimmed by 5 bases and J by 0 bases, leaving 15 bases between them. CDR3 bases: TGTGCCAGCAGTACGAGGGGACTGGCCTCCTACGAGCAGTACTTC. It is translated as CASSTRGLASYEQYF.

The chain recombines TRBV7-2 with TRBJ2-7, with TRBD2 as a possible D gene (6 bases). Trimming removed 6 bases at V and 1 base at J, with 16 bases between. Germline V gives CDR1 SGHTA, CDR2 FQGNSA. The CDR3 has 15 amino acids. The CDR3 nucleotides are TGTGCCAGCAGGCTTAGAGCCGGGAGATCCTACGAGCAGTACTTC. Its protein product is CASRLRAGRSYEQYF.

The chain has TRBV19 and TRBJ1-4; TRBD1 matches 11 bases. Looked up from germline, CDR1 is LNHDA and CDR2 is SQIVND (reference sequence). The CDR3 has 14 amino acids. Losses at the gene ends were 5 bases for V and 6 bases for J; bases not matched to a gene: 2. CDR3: CASSSGQGDEKLFF. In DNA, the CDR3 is TGTGCCAGTAGTTCGGGACAGGGGGATGAAAAACTGTTTTTT. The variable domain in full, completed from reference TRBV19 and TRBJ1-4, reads DGGITQSPKYLFRKEGQNVTLSCEQNLNHDAMYWYRQDPGQGLRLIYYSQIVNDFQKGDIAEGYSVSREKKESFPLTVTSAQKNPTAFYLCASSSGQGDEKLFFGSGTQLSVL.

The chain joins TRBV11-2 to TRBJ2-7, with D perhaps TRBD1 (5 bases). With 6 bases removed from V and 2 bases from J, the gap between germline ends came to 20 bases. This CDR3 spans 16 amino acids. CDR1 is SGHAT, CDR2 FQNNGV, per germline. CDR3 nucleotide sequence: TGTGCCAGCAGTTCACTCAGGGTCAAAGGGCCCTACGAGCAGTACTTC. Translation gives CASSSLRVKGPYEQYF.

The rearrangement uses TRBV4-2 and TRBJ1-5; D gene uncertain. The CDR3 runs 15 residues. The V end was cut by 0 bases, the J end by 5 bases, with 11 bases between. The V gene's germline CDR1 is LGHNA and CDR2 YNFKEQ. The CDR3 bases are TGTGCCAGCAGCCAAGATCCCTCGCGTCATCAGCCCCAGCATTTT. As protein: CASSQDPSRHQPQHF.

The CDR3 nucleotides read TGTGCCAGCAGCTTATCAAAGTACGAGCAGTACTTC. Translation: CASSLSKYEQYF. This chain joins TRBV13 and TRBJ2-7; no firm D call. The ends were cut back, 2 bases at V and 4 bases at J, with 6 bases in the middle. The CDR3 is 12 residues long. Germline V gene sequence: CDR1 PRHDT, CDR2 FYEKMQ (reference sequence).

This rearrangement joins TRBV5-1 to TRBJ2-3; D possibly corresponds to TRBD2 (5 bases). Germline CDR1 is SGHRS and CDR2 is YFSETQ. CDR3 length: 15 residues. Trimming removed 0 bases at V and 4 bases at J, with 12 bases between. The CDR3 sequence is CASSLDGVGADTQYF. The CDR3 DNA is TGCGCCAGCAGCTTGGACGGGGTCGGCGCAGATACGCAGTATTTT.

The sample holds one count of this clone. The CDR3 loop is CAWSAQKNSPLHF. DNA of the CDR3: TGTGCCTGGAGTGCCCAGAAAAATTCACCCCTCCACTTT. V is TRBV30 and J is TRBJ1-6; D is unclear. This CDR3 is 13 amino acids long. V was cut by 1 base and J by 7 bases, with 8 bases left in between. Germline V gene lookup returns CDR1 GTSNPN and CDR2 SVGIG (reference sequence).

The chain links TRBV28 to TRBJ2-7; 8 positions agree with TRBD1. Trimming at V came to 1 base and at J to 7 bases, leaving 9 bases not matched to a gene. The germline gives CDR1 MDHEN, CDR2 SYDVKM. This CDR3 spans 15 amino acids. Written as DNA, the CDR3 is TGTGCCAGCAGTTTATCAAAGACAGGGGCTCGGGAGCAGTACTTC. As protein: CASSLSKTGAREQYF.

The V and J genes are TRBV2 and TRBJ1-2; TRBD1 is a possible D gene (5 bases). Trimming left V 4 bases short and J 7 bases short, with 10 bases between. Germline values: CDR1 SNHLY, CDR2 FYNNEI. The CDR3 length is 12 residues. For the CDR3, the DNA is TGTGCCAGCAGTGGGCAGGGTCTTGGCTACACCTTC. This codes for CASSGQGLGYTF.

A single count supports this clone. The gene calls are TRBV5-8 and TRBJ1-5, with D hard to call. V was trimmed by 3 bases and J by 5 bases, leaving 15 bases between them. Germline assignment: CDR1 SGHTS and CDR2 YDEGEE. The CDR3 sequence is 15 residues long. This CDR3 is CASSSHSNFYQPQHF. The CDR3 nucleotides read TGTGCCAGCAGCTCTCACAGCAACTTTTATCAGCCCCAGCATTTT. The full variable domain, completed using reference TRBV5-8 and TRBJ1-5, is EAGVTQSPTHLIKTRGQQATLRCSPISGHTSVYWYQQALGLGLQFLLWYDEGEERNRGNFPPRFSGRQFPNYSSELNVNALELEDSALYLCASSSHSNFYQPQHFGDGTRLSIL.

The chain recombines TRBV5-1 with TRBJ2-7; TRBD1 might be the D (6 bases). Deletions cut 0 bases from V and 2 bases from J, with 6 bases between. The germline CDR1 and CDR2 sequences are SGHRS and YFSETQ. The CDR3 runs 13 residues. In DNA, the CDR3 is TGCGCCAGCAGCTTGGACAGGGCCTACGAGCAGTACTTC. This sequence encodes CASSLDRAYEQYF.

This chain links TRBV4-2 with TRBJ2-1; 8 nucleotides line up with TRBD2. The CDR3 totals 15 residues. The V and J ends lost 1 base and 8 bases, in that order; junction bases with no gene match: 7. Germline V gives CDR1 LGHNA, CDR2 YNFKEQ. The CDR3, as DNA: TGTGCCAGCAGCCAAGGCCAGCGGGAGAAGTATGAGCAGTTCTTC. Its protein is CASSQGQREKYEQFF.